This is a list of T cell receptor beta chains from one sample in a study of T cells after posttransplantation cyclophosphamide. Profiled with immunoSEQ multiplex PCR; TCRdb holds only in-frame clones, not every one. Of some 52,000 clones in the sample, 86% were seen once. The sample comprised PBMCs. The receptors were gathered from a man aged 30 to 39 with a blood cancer, CMV-positive, and with a related stem cell donor. The CDR3 runs from the conserved cysteine through the conserved F or W. The order of the fields is J gene, clone size, D gene, CDR3 length, V gene, CDR3 DNA, CDR3 protein. A D gene is named only where the DNA matches it firmly. Not all rows give a size; the values are once, few, many and, for expanded clones, a class.

>TRBJ1-5|-|-|14|TRBV19
TGTGCCAGTAGTATCACGGGATGGGATCAGCCCCAGCATTTT
CASSITGWDQPQHF
>TRBJ1-4|-|-|14|TRBV7-8
TGTGCCAGCAGCCCATCAGAGGGTTTTTGGAAACTGTTTTTT
CASSPSEGFWKLFF
>TRBJ2-1|-|-|16|TRBV11-2
TGTGCCAGCAGCTTATTGGGCGGGACTCCTTACAATGAGCAGTTCTTC
CASSLLGGTPYNEQFF
>TRBJ1-5|-|TRBD1|15|TRBV5-1
TGCGCCAGCAGCTCGACAGGGTATAGCAATCAGCCCCAGCATTTT
CASSSTGYSNQPQHF
>TRBJ2-3|-|-|14|TRBV6-5
TGTGCCAGCAGTTTCCAACAATACACAGATACGCAGTATTTT
CASSFQQYTDTQYF
>TRBJ1-2|-|TRBD1|13|TRBV7-2
TGTGCCAGCAGCGGCGACCGACAGGGAAGCTACACCTTC
CASSGDRQGSYTF
>TRBJ2-1|-|-|15|TRBV6-1
TGTGCCAGCACCTCCCCTGGGAGCCACGGGAATGAGCAGTTCTTC
CASTSPGSHGNEQFF
>TRBJ2-1|-|-|14|TRBV11-3
TGTGCCAGCAGCTTAGTTTTTCGGAGCAATGAGCAGTTCTTC
CASSLVFRSNEQFF
>TRBJ1-4|-|-|16|TRBV18
TGTGCCAGCTCACCGTTAAACGGTGCAACTAATGAAAAACTGTTTTTT
CASSPLNGATNEKLFF
>TRBJ2-5|-|TRBD1|14|TRBV30
TGTGCCTGGGGGAAGACAGGGGGGGGTGTGGCCCAGTACTTC
CAWGKTGGGVAQYF
>TRBJ2-7|-|-|18|TRBV5-1
TGCGCCAGCAGCTACAGTCCGGACAAAAAATCCCCTCTCTACGAGCAGTACTTC
CASSYSPDKKSPLYEQYF
>TRBJ2-7|-|TRBD2|13|TRBV6-1
TGTGCCGGAAGACTAGCGGGAGCAGGCGAGCAGTACTTC
CAGRLAGAGEQYF
>TRBJ2-6|-|TRBD1|20|TRBV5-4
TGTGCCAGCAGCTTGGTTTTAGGGACAGGGGCATTAACTGGGGCCAACGTCCTGACTTTC
CASSLVLGTGALTGANVLTF
>TRBJ1-2|-|TRBD1|13|TRBV7-8
TGTGCCAGCAGCATTGGACAGGGGTATGGCTACACCTTC
CASSIGQGYGYTF
>TRBJ2-7|-|TRBD2|15|TRBV11-3
TGTGCCAGCAGCTTGACTAGCGGGGATGCCTACGAGCAGTACTTC
CASSLTSGDAYEQYF
>TRBJ2-1|-|TRBD2|16|TRBV5-6
TGTGCCAGCAGCCCATTAGGACTAGCGCACTACAATGAGCAGTTCTTC
CASSPLGLAHYNEQFF
>TRBJ1-4|-|-|15|TRBV7-2
TGTGCCAGCAGCTTAGTTCCGCTCGGGGGTGAAAAACTGTTTTTT
CASSLVPLGGEKLFF
>TRBJ2-5|-|TRBD2|16|TRBV27
TGTGCCAGCAGTAGCGGGATAGGGCGTTTCCAAGAGACCCAGTACTTC
CASSSGIGRFQETQYF
>TRBJ1-1|-|TRBD1|15|TRBV7-2
TGTGCCAGCAGCATGGGACAGGCCGTGAACACTGAAGCTTTCTTT
CASSMGQAVNTEAFF
>TRBJ2-1|-|-|15|TRBV7-6
TGTGCCAGCAGCTTAGGGGCCGGGGGAGGCGATGAGCAGTTCTTC
CASSLGAGGGDEQFF
>TRBJ1-2|few|-|14|TRBV6-5
TGTGCCAGCAGTTACTCGAGACAGACCTATGGCTACACCTTC
CASSYSRQTYGYTF
>TRBJ2-7|-|-|16|TRBV5-4
TGTGCCAGCAGCCCCACAGGGAGAGGGTCCCCCTACGAGCAGTACTTC
CASSPTGRGSPYEQYF
>TRBJ2-5|-|-|12|TRBV27
TGTGCCAGCAGAGGGGACCAAGAGACCCAGTACTTC
CASRGDQETQYF
>TRBJ2-3|-|-|14|TRBV7-9
TGTGCCAGCAGTTCAGCGGTCACCACAGATACGCAGTATTTT
CASSSAVTTDTQYF
>TRBJ2-1|-|-|15|TRBV7-3
TGTGCCAGCAGCTTAGCGGTTCTACCCTACAATGAGCAGTTCTTC
CASSLAVLPYNEQFF
>TRBJ1-4|few|-|16|TRBV7-2
TGTGCCAGCAGCTTAAACATGGCTCAGAGGTCCGAAAAACTGTTTTTT
CASSLNMAQRSEKLFF
>TRBJ2-7|-|TRBD1|14|TRBV9
TGTGCCAGCAGCAGCCGGGACAGGTCTCACGAGCAGTACTTC
CASSSRDRSHEQYF
>TRBJ2-7|-|-|12|TRBV7-9
TGTGCCAGCAGCTCGACTTCACGCGAGCAGTACTTC
CASSSTSREQYF
>TRBJ2-7|-|-|15|TRBV27
TGTGCCAGCAGTTTAAACAGGGCGCTCACCTACGAGCAGTACTTC
CASSLNRALTYEQYF
>TRBJ2-7|-|TRBD1|14|TRBV18
TGTGCCAGCTCACCGGCCGGGACAGGGGCCGAGCAGTACTTC
CASSPAGTGAEQYF
>TRBJ2-5|-|-|15|TRBV4-2
TGTGCCAGCAGCCAAGCGGGGCAGGGGCTTGAGACCCAGTACTTC
CASSQAGQGLETQYF
>TRBJ2-2|-|TRBD2|15|TRBV7-2
TGTGCCAGCAGCTCCACCGGGACTAAGGGCGGGGAGCTGTTTTTT
CASSSTGTKGGELFF
>TRBJ2-1|-|-|14|TRBV19
TGTGCCAGTAGTATAATCGCCAGCTACAATGAGCAGTTCTTC
CASSIIASYNEQFF